A selection of T cell receptor beta chains follows, all from one sample in a study of T cells after yellow fever vaccination. TCRdb re-called the 5' RACE reads with MiXCR, one entry per CDR3 protein. The repertoire holds roughly 250,000 distinct CDR3 sequences, 10% to 15% seen once, with about 0.54% in the top ten. Sequenced here: CD4+ T cells sorted from PBMCs, sampled 45 days after the yellow fever booster vaccination. The source of these receptors is a man under 40 who received the YFV17D yellow fever vaccine. Each CDR3 is given with its conserved first and last residue. The D gene is left open where the match is weak. The listing skips clone size in some rows; elsewhere it reads once, few, many or a size class.

14	TRBV12-3/TRBV12-4	TRBJ1-5	.	many	TGTGCCAGCAGTTTCGGGTATAGCAATCAGCCCCAGCATTTT	CASSFGYSNQPQHF
15	TRBV7-2	TRBJ2-3	TRBD2	few	TGTGCCAGCGGAAAGCGGGATTTTAGCACAGATACGCAGTATTTT	CASGKRDFSTDTQYF
13	TRBV20-1	TRBJ2-5	.	few	TGCAGTGCGACCCCCCAAGGCCAAGAGACCCAGTACTTC	CSATPQGQETQYF
13	TRBV4-3	TRBJ2-1	.	.	TGCGCCAGCAGCCAAGAGGTCGGGAATGAGCAGTTCTTC	CASSQEVGNEQFF
16	TRBV15	TRBJ2-1	TRBD2	few	TGTGCCACCCGGGCTGGCGGGGGGAACAGGTACAATGAGCAGTTCTTC	CATRAGGGNRYNEQFF
14	TRBV29-1	TRBJ2-3	.	.	TGCAGCGTTGGGGGTGGGAGAGGGCCAGATACGCAGTATTTT	CSVGGGRGPDTQYF
17	TRBV29-1	TRBJ2-2	TRBD2	few	TGCAGCGTTGAGGACCTACTAGCGGGAGGCGACACCGGGGAGCTGTTTTTT	CSVEDLLAGGDTGELFF
14	TRBV6-2/TRBV6-3	TRBJ2-7	.	few	TGTGCCAGCACCTACACGGCTAAGGACTACGAGCAGTACTTC	CASTYTAKDYEQYF
13	TRBV20-1	TRBJ2-1	.	few	TGCAGTGCTTCTTCGAGCGCGGCGGGTGAGCAGTTCTTC	CSASSSAAGEQFF
13	TRBV5-1	TRBJ2-1	.	.	TGCGCCAGCAGCTCCGCCCCCCTTAATGAGCAGTTCTTC	CASSSAPLNEQFF
14	TRBV20-1	TRBJ2-3	.	few	TGCAGTGCTAGTGCCGGGAGCGGAGCGGATACGCAGTATTTT	CSASAGSGADTQYF
13	TRBV10-3	TRBJ2-7	TRBD1	few	TGTGCCATCAGGGGACAGGGGAGCTACGAGCAGTACTTC	CAIRGQGSYEQYF
15	TRBV12-3/TRBV12-4	TRBJ1-1	TRBD1	many	TGTGCCAGCAGTCCCCGGGGACAGCTGAACACTGAAGCTTTCTTT	CASSPRGQLNTEAFF
13	TRBV18	TRBJ2-1	.	.	TGTGCCAGCTCACCACAGAAAGGGACTGAGCAGTTCTTC	CASSPQKGTEQFF
16	TRBV4-2	TRBJ2-7	.	few	TGTGCCAGCAGCCAACTCTCCGGGTCTGGAGGATACGAGCAGTACTTC	CASSQLSGSGGYEQYF
15	TRBV20-1	TRBJ1-5	TRBD1	.	TGCAGTGCTACTTCGGGACAGGGCGGTAATCAGCCCCAGCATTTT	CSATSGQGGNQPQHF
15	TRBV10-3	TRBJ2-7	.	.	TGTGCCATCAGTGAGTCGGGGGCCAAAGAGAACGAGCAGTACTTC	CAISESGAKENEQYF
14	TRBV25-1	TRBJ2-1	TRBD2	few	TGTGCCAGCAGTTCTACTAGCGGGAGGGATGAGCAGTTCTTC	CASSSTSGRDEQFF
13	TRBV12-3/TRBV12-4	TRBJ2-7	TRBD2	.	TGTGCCAGCAGTTTTCTAGCGGGAGATGAGCAGTACTTC	CASSFLAGDEQYF
14	TRBV5-1	TRBJ2-4	.	few	TGCGCCAGCAGCTTGTTAGGGAACGTAAACATTCAGTACTTC	CASSLLGNVNIQYF
12	TRBV2	TRBJ2-3	.	few	TGTGCCAGCAGCTCCGAGGGGCGGACGCAGTATTTT	CASSSEGRTQYF
14	TRBV7-8	TRBJ2-2	.	.	TGTGCCAGCACGGCCCAACTCAACACCGGGGAGCTGTTTTTT	CASTAQLNTGELFF
12	TRBV11-2	TRBJ2-7	.	few	TGTGCCAGCAGCTTTAGGGTGGGCGAGCAGTACTTC	CASSFRVGEQYF
14	TRBV5-1	TRBJ2-1	.	.	TGCGCCAGCAGCTTAGGTGCCAGTAACAATGAGCAGTTCTTC	CASSLGASNNEQFF
12	TRBV29-1	TRBJ2-5	.	.	TGCAGCGTTGATCTGGGGGAGGAGACCCAGTACTTC	CSVDLGEETQYF
14	TRBV5-1	TRBJ2-1	TRBD1	many	TGCGCCAGCAGCGAAACCGGGACAGGGGATGAGCAGTTCTTC	CASSETGTGDEQFF
14	TRBV3-1	TRBJ2-7	.	few	TGTGCCAGCAGCCTGGACATTCCTCCCTACGAGCAGTACTTC	CASSLDIPPYEQYF
15	TRBV10-3	TRBJ2-1	TRBD2	.	TGTGCCTCCACTGGGGGGACTATGACTTTCAATGAGCAGTTCTTC	CASTGGTMTFNEQFF